The source of this TCR beta chain is a study of OX40 agonist ivuxolimab in advanced cancers. General study results and limits: CD8+ T cells were the subset that, on average, had more expanded clones than CD4+.

Worth noting for this clone: Its antigen is not identified. Other DNA sequences of this sample code for an identical CDR3.

Germline CDR1 reads MNHNY; CDR2 reads SVGAGI (reference sequence). This CDR3 spans 13 amino acids. Trimming removed 0 bases from V and 4 bases from J, with 7 bases in between. Individuals having autoimmune disease history or systemic immunosuppression were not enrolled. The repertoire was sequenced with immunoSEQ multiplex PCR; TCRdb's copy has only in-frame clones and lacks some. The table has tens of thousands of clones, 92% seen once. This clonotype was sampled from an adult with an advanced solid tumor such as melanoma, head and neck, liver or kidney cancer. This sequence joins TRBV6-6 and TRBJ2-7, with D uncertain. This specimen was CD4+ or CD8+ T cells sorted from blood, taken in a trial of the OX40 agonist ivuxolimab. The DNA for the CDR3 is TGTGCCAGCAGTTACTCGTCCGCATACGAGCAGTACTTC. As protein: CASSYSSAYEQYF.